This T cell receptor (beta chain) was profiled in a study of T cells in Graves' hyperthyroidism and ophthalmopathy (dated by TCRdb to about 2019). For the wider study: Peripheral blood samples were taken at initial diagnosis, before any treatment was given. For training and testing, the 100 or so patients in the discovery cohort were randomly divided in a 7:3 ratio. Prospective prediction of ophthalmopathy was tested in an independent validation cohort of 18 to 20 hyperthyroidism patients and roughly 16 patients who later progressed to ophthalmopathy. After blood sampling, hyperthyroidism patients were treated with methimazole at a starting dose of 30 mg daily, and ophthalmopathy patients were treated with high-dose intravenous methylprednisolone. To identify distinguishing TCR V-J signatures, a discovery cohort of 90 to 100 patients was used, comprising roughly 45 with Graves' ophthalmopathy and approximately 57 with stable Graves' hyperthyroidism. According to the paper, TCR Vbeta CDR3 sequencing was carried out on about 140 peripheral blood samples, which came from 40 to 45 ophthalmopathy, some 73 hyperthyroidism and about 17 progressor patients. Thyroid tissue and blood T-cell repertoires from roughly 6 Graves' hyperthyroidism patients were also compared in the study.

The TCR beta CDR3 regions were amplified from RNA transcripts. A first-round RT-PCR of the TCR CDR3 used the HTBI primer set with the Qiagen OneStep RT-PCR kit. A second multiplex PCR round built the libraries, followed by size selection and purification. Libraries were sequenced paired-end with 100 bp reads on an Illumina HiSeq2000. In the authors' own workflow: SOAPnuke was used to process the raw data, removing reads that contained adapters or uncalled bases, had a mean Phred below 15, or lacked an exact match to the constant primer or identifier. High-quality paired reads were merged with COPE v1.2.5, and unique nucleotide sequences were defined as clonotypes. MiTCR v1.1 was used to align clonotypes to the IMGT TRBV, TRBD and TRBJ reference segments. The analysis was restricted to V-J combinations with a frequency above 0.0001, which together covered 99% to 99.2% of the repertoires. A TCS score was defined as the ratio between F50 (clonal expansion) and ExV (chaos), using BLOSUM62-based TCRdist between CDR3 peptides within each V-J. Welch's t-statistics and random forest reduced 450 to 600 V-J features to under 15, which were used in a naive Bayes classifier (R e1071). The public sequencing data were trimmed at Q25 with fastp and processed into clonotypes with MiXCR by TCRdb, which kept only in-frame beta chains. CDR3 protein duplicates are merged, each entry listing the most common genes and DNA. These V and J calls derive from TCRdb rather than the authors' analysis. The sample table shows a few hundred thousand distinct CDR3 sequences, and roughly 21% are seen once. Around half of the sample is in the top ten clones.

This clonotype occurred a few times. There is no known antigen for this receptor. Qualities for individual bases were not recorded, and no much larger clone is one base off. Stable Graves' hyperthyroidism was defined as no progression to ophthalmopathy during 18 months of follow-up. Hyperthyroidism patients were aged 18 to 65 years and newly diagnosed, with disease duration of less than 2 months. Patients with uncontrolled infections, other autoimmune diseases, pregnancy or lactation were excluded. Diagnoses were established on the basis of clinical symptoms, serum thyroxine and TRAb, thyroid ultrasound, and orbital computed tomography. PBMCs were separated from roughly 9.6 ml of fresh peripheral blood using Ficoll-Paque density gradient centrifugation. Total RNA was extracted using Trizol reagent, and RNA quality was assessed on an Agilent 2100 Bioanalyzer. Paper-wide results and their limitations: Most expanded thyroid clonotypes (frequency above 0.001) were also found in blood, which suggests that blood repertoires may mirror thyroid immune responses. A model built on a 13 V-J signature distinguished ophthalmopathy from stable hyperthyroidism, reaching around 90% sensitivity and about 81% specificity in cross-validation and 80%/75% in testing. No statistical method was used to set the sample size in advance, and investigators knew the group allocation. During validation, the model predicted progression to ophthalmopathy a median of about 6.3 months ahead of onset, with almost 71% sensitivity and almost 75% specificity.

The TCR originated in a woman aged 50 to 60 with Graves' hyperthyroidism. Sequences were obtained from blood.

The bases are TGTGCCATCAGGACCCGGGACAGGGGCCACGAGCAGTACTTC. Protein translation: CAIRTRDRGHEQYF. Recombination joined TRBV10-3 with TRBJ2-7; 10 junctional bases match TRBD1. After removal of 6 bases from V and 5 bases from J, the junction retains 7 bases not matched to a gene. The germline V gene specifies ENHRY as CDR1 and SYGVKD as CDR2. Reading from cysteine to phenylalanine, the CDR3 counts 14 amino acids. The retained sequence is limited to the CDR3, 42 bases, with the frame set at the first base.